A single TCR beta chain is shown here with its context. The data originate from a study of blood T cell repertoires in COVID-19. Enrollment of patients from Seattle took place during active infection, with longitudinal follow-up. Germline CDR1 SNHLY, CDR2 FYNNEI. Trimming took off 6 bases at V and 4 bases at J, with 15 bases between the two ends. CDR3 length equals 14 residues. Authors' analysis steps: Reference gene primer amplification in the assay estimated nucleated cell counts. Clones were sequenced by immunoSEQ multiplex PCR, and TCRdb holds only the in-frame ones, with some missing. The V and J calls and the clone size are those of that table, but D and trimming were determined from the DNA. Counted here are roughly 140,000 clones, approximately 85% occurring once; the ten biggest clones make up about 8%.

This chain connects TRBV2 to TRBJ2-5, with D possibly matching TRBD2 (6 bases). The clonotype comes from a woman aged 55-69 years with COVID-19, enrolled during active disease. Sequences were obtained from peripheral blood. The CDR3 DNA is TGTGCCAGCAGGGGAGGTCCAAACCCAGAGACCCAGTACTTC. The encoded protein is CASRGGPNPETQYF.